The source of this T cell receptor beta chain is a study of blood T cells in healthy people across ages. Study-level results: A strong correlation was seen between TCR beta diversity and naive T cell percentage. Unknown donor CMV status possibly confounded expanded clonotype changes.

This clonotype came up many times. The antigen remains unidentified. There are 14 residues in the CDR3. Losses at the gene ends were 4 bases for V and 0 bases for J; bases not matched to a gene: 4. The germline gives CDR1 SQVTM, CDR2 ANQGSEA. It was with a sample-barcoded 5' primer and a J-beta primer mix that a second PCR of roughly 7 to 12 cycles was run. Each sample yielded at least 3 million CDR3-containing paired-end reads. MiXCR, applied by TCRdb to the 5' RACE reads, yields one record per CDR3 protein. The sample lists some 1.5 million distinct CDR3 sequences; over 25% were seen once. Source material: blood. This TCR was recovered from a woman in her 30s in good health. The chain is built from TRBV29-1 and TRBJ2-5; TRBD1 aligns across 8 bases. As DNA, the CDR3 is TGCAGCGTTGTCTCCAGGGGGCACCAAGAGACCCAGTACTTC. The encoded protein is CSVVSRGHQETQYF.